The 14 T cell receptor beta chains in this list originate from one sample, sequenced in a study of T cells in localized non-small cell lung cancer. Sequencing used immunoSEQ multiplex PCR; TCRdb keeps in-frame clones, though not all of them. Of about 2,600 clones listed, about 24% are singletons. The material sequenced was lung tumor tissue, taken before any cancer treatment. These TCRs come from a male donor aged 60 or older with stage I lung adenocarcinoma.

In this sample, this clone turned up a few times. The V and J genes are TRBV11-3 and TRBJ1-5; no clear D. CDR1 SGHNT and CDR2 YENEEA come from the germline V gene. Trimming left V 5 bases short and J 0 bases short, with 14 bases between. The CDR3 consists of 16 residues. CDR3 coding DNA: TGTGCCAGCAGCCCCCAGGAAGGGTATAGCAATCAGCCCCAGCATTTT. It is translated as CASSPQEGYSNQPQHF.

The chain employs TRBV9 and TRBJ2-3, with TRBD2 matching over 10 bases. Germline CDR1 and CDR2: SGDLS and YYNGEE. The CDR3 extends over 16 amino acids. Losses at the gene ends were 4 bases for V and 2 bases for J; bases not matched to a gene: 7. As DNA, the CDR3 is TGTGCCAGCAGCTACTCTAGCGGGGGATACACAGATACGCAGTATTTT. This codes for CASSYSSGGYTDTQYF.

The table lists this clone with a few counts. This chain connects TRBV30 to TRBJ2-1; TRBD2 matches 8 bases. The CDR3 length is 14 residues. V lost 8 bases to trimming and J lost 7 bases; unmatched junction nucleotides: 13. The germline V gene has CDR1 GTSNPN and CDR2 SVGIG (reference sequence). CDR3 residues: CARATGGARNEQFF. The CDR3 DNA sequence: TGTGCCCGCGCAACGGGGGGGGCCAGGAATGAGCAGTTCTTC. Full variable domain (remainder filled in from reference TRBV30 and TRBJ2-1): SQTIHQWPATLVQPVGSPLSLECTVEGTSNPNLYWYRQAAGRGLQLLFYSVGIGQISSEVPQNLSASRPQDRQFILSSKKLLLSDSGFYLCARATGGARNEQFFGPGTRLTVL.

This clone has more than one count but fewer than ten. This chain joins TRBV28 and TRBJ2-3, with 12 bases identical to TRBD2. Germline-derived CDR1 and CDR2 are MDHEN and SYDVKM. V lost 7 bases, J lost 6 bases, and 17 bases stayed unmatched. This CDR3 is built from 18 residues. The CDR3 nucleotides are TGTGCCAGCATCCCGGGACTAGCGGGCCTCGAGGACGGGGATACGCAGTATTTT. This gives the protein CASIPGLAGLEDGDTQYF.

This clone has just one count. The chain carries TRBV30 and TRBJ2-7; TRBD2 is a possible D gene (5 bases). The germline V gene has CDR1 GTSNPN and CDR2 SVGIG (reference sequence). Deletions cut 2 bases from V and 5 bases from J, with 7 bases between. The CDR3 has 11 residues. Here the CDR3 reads CAWSTRHEQYF. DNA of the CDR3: TGTGCCTGGAGTACTAGGCACGAGCAGTACTTC.

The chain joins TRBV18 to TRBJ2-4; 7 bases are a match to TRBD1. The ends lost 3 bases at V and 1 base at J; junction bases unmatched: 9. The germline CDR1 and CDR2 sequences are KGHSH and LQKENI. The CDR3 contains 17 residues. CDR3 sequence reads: CASSPSTGYVAKNIQYF. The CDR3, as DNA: TGTGCCAGCTCACCCTCGACAGGGTACGTGGCCAAAAACATTCAGTACTTC. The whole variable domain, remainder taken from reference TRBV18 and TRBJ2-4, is NAGVMQNPRHLVRRRGQEARLRCSPMKGHSHVYWYRQLPEEGLKFMVYLQKENIIDESGMPKERFSAEFPKEGPSILRIQQVVRGDSAAYFCASSPSTGYVAKNIQYFGAGTRLSVL.

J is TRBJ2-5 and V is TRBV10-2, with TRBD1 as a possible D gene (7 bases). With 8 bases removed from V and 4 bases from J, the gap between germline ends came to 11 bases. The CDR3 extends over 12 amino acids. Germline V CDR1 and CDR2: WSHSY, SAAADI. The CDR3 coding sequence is TGCGCCAGCGGCGGGGACAGAGAGACCCAGTACTTC. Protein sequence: CASGGDRETQYF.

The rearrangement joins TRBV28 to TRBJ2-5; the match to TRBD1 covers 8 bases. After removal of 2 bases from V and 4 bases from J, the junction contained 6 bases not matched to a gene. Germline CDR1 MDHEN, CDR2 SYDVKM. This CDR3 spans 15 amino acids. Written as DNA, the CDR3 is TGTGCCAGCAGTTTAGGCAGGGGGCAGTCAGAGACCCAGTACTTC. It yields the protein CASSLGRGQSETQYF. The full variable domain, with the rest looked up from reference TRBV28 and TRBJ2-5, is DVKVTQSSRYLVKRTGEKVFLECVQDMDHENMFWYRQDPGLGLRLIYFSYDVKMKEKGDIPEGYSVSREKKERFSLILESASTNQTSMYLCASSLGRGQSETQYFGPGTRLLVL.

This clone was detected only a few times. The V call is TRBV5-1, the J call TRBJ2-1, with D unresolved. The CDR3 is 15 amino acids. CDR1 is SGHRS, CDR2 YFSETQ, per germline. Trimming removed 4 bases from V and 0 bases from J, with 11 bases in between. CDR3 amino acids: CASSQDRYSYNEQFF. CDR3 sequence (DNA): TGCGCCAGCAGCCAAGATCGGTACTCCTACAATGAGCAGTTCTTC.

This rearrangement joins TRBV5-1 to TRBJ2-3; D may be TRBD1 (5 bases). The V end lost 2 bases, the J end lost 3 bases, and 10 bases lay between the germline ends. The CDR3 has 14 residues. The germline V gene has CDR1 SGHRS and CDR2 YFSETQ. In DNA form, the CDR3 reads TGCGCCAGCAGCTTAGACAGTATAACAGATACGCAGTATTTT. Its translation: CASSLDSITDTQYF.

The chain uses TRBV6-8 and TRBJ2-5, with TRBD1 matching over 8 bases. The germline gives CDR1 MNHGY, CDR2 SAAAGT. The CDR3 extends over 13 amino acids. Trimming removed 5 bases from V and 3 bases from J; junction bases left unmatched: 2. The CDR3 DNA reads TGTGCCAGCAGTCGGACAGGGAAAGAGACCCAGTACTTC. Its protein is CASSRTGKETQYF.

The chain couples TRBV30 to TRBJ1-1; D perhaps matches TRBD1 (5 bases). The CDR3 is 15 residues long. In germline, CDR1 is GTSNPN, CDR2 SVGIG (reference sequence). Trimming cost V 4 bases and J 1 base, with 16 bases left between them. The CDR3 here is CAWNVRWGGNTEAFF. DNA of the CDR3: TGTGCCTGGAACGTTCGCTGGGGGGGGAACACTGAAGCTTTCTTT.

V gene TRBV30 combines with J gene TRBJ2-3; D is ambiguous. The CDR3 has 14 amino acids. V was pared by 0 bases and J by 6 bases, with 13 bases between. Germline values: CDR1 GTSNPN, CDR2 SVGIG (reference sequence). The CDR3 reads CAWSVGLGQDTQYF. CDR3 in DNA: TGTGCCTGGAGTGTAGGCCTAGGGCAGGATACGCAGTATTTT. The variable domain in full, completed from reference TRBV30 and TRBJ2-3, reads SQTIHQWPATLVQPVGSPLSLECTVEGTSNPNLYWYRQAAGRGLQLLFYSVGIGQISSEVPQNLSASRPQDRQFILSSKKLLLSDSGFYLCAWSVGLGQDTQYFGPGTRLTVL.

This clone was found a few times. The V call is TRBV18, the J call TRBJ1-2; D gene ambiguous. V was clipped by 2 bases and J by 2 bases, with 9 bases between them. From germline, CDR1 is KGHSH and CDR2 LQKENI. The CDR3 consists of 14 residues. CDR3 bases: TGTGCCAGCTCACCAAGTGCGCGAAACTATGGCTACACCTTC. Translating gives CASSPSARNYGYTF. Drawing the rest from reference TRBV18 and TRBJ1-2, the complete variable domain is NAGVMQNPRHLVRRRGQEARLRCSPMKGHSHVYWYRQLPEEGLKFMVYLQKENIIDESGMPKERFSAEFPKEGPSILRIQQVVRGDSAAYFCASSPSARNYGYTFGSGTRLTVV.